This is a list of T cell receptor beta chains from one sample in a study. One entry per CDR3 protein results from TCRdb running MiXCR on the RT-PCR reads. The sample has 550,000 to 750,000 distinct CDR3 sequences; around 14% are singletons. The sequenced material came from memory CD4+ T cells from blood. The receptor set was obtained from a female donor in good health, serving as a healthy control. CDR3s include the opening cysteine and the closing phenylalanine or tryptophan. The order of the fields is CDR3 protein, CDR3 DNA, V gene, J gene, CDR3 length, clone size, D gene. A D gene is named only where the DNA matches it firmly. Clone size appears in some rows only: once, few, many, or a class for an expanded clone.

cdr3_aa: CSVEGLVEGTALSGNTIYF; cdr3_nt: TGCAGCGTTGAAGGCCTCGTAGAGGGGACAGCGCTCTCTGGAAACACCATATATTTT; v_call: TRBV29-1; j_call: TRBJ1-3; cdr3_length: 19; clone_size: many; d_call: TRBD1
cdr3_aa: CASSLDWGTQYF; cdr3_nt: TGTGCCAGCAGCTTAGATTGGGGTACGCAGTATTTT; v_call: TRBV7-2; j_call: TRBJ2-3; cdr3_length: 12; clone_size: many; d_call: .
cdr3_aa: CASTFGRERNYEQYF; cdr3_nt: TGTGCCAGCACCTTCGGGCGGGAGAGAAACTACGAGCAGTACTTC; v_call: TRBV6-2/TRBV6-3; j_call: TRBJ2-7; cdr3_length: 15; clone_size: .; d_call: TRBD2
cdr3_aa: CASSFSAGQLTYEQYF; cdr3_nt: TGCGCCAGCAGCTTCAGCGCCGGACAGCTCACCTACGAGCAGTACTTC; v_call: TRBV5-1; j_call: TRBJ2-7; cdr3_length: 16; clone_size: few; d_call: .
cdr3_aa: CASSVGSLYNEQFF; cdr3_nt: TGTGCCAGCAGCGTCGGGTCCTTATACAATGAGCAGTTCTTC; v_call: TRBV9; j_call: TRBJ2-1; cdr3_length: 14; clone_size: .; d_call: .
cdr3_aa: CASSFIGEGTPLHF; cdr3_nt: TGTGCCAGCAGTTTTATCGGGGAGGGTACACCCCTCCACTTT; v_call: TRBV12-3/TRBV12-4; j_call: TRBJ1-6; cdr3_length: 14; clone_size: few; d_call: .
cdr3_aa: CASSVDGSIHEQYF; cdr3_nt: TGTGCCAGCAGCGTAGACGGGAGCATACACGAGCAGTACTTC; v_call: TRBV9; j_call: TRBJ2-7; cdr3_length: 14; clone_size: .; d_call: .
cdr3_aa: CASSFVAGGAFF; cdr3_nt: TGTGCCAGCAGTTTTGTCGCAGGGGGAGCTTTCTTT; v_call: TRBV12-3/TRBV12-4; j_call: TRBJ1-1; cdr3_length: 12; clone_size: many; d_call: TRBD1
cdr3_aa: CASSPRSSSEQETQYF; cdr3_nt: TGTGCCAGCTCACCTAGGTCGTCTAGCGAACAAGAGACCCAGTACTTC; v_call: TRBV18; j_call: TRBJ2-5; cdr3_length: 16; clone_size: .; d_call: .
cdr3_aa: CASSFRSGGYNIQYF; cdr3_nt: TGTGCCAGCAGTTTTCGGTCGGGGGGATATAACATTCAGTACTTC; v_call: TRBV12-3/TRBV12-4; j_call: TRBJ2-4; cdr3_length: 15; clone_size: few; d_call: TRBD2
cdr3_aa: CASSYSWTGSPLHF; cdr3_nt: TGTGCCAGCAGTTACTCATGGACAGGATCACCCCTCCACTTT; v_call: TRBV6-6; j_call: TRBJ1-6; cdr3_length: 14; clone_size: .; d_call: TRBD1
cdr3_aa: CAWSVQANYGYTF; cdr3_nt: TGTGCCTGGAGTGTGCAGGCCAACTATGGCTACACCTTC; v_call: TRBV30; j_call: TRBJ1-2; cdr3_length: 13; clone_size: .; d_call: .
cdr3_aa: CATSGDRGRTNYGYTF; cdr3_nt: TGTGCCACCAGTGGGGACAGGGGAAGAACTAACTATGGCTACACCTTC; v_call: TRBV24-1; j_call: TRBJ1-2; cdr3_length: 16; clone_size: .; d_call: TRBD1
cdr3_aa: CASSFLVTGELFF; cdr3_nt: TGCGCCAGCAGCTTTTTGGTCACCGGGGAGCTGTTTTTT; v_call: TRBV5-1; j_call: TRBJ2-2; cdr3_length: 13; clone_size: many; d_call: .
cdr3_aa: CSARDRRSIDQPQHF; cdr3_nt: TGCAGTGCTAGAGATCGACGGTCAATCGATCAGCCCCAGCATTTT; v_call: TRBV20-1; j_call: TRBJ1-5; cdr3_length: 15; clone_size: many; d_call: .
cdr3_aa: CSAAGTAYEQYF; cdr3_nt: TGCAGTGCTGCCGGGACAGCCTACGAGCAGTACTTC; v_call: TRBV20-1; j_call: TRBJ2-7; cdr3_length: 12; clone_size: many; d_call: TRBD1
cdr3_aa: CATSDADRVGGYTF; cdr3_nt: TGTGCCACCAGTGATGCTGACAGGGTCGGTGGCTACACCTTC; v_call: TRBV24-1; j_call: TRBJ1-2; cdr3_length: 14; clone_size: few; d_call: TRBD1
cdr3_aa: CASSYSMASYGQETQYF; cdr3_nt: TGTGCCAGCAGTTACTCCATGGCTAGCTACGGCCAAGAGACCCAGTACTTC; v_call: TRBV6-5; j_call: TRBJ2-5; cdr3_length: 17; clone_size: many; d_call: .
cdr3_aa: CASSPSGIYSNQPQHF; cdr3_nt: TGTGCCAGCAGCCCCTCAGGGATTTATAGCAATCAGCCCCAGCATTTT; v_call: TRBV6-5; j_call: TRBJ1-5; cdr3_length: 16; clone_size: few; d_call: .
cdr3_aa: CASSFEGYLYEQYF; cdr3_nt: TGTGCCAGCAGTTTCGAGGGGTATCTATACGAGCAGTACTTC; v_call: TRBV12-3/TRBV12-4; j_call: TRBJ2-7; cdr3_length: 14; clone_size: many; d_call: .
cdr3_aa: CASSPAEYPYGYTF; cdr3_nt: TGTGCCAGCAGCCCCGCCGAATACCCTTATGGCTACACCTTC; v_call: TRBV7-2; j_call: TRBJ1-2; cdr3_length: 14; clone_size: .; d_call: .
cdr3_aa: CASSVGREGTQYF; cdr3_nt: TGTGCCAGCAGCGTCGGTAGGGAAGGGACCCAGTACTTC; v_call: TRBV7-2; j_call: TRBJ2-5; cdr3_length: 13; clone_size: .; d_call: .
cdr3_aa: CASSLAELAGGSRFF; cdr3_nt: TGTGCCAGCAGCTTAGCTGAACTAGCGGGAGGTTCCCGGTTCTTC; v_call: TRBV7-9; j_call: TRBJ2-1; cdr3_length: 15; clone_size: .; d_call: TRBD2
cdr3_aa: CASSQDRANTEAFF; cdr3_nt: TGTGCCAGCAGCCAGGACAGGGCGAACACTGAAGCTTTCTTT; v_call: TRBV3-1; j_call: TRBJ1-1; cdr3_length: 14; clone_size: many; d_call: TRBD1
cdr3_aa: CASSEDVLAHEQFF; cdr3_nt: TGTGCCAGCAGCGAGGACGTCTTGGCCCATGAGCAGTTCTTC; v_call: TRBV21-1; j_call: TRBJ2-1; cdr3_length: 14; clone_size: .; d_call: .
cdr3_aa: CASSFLLAGGNEQFF; cdr3_nt: TGTGCCAGCAGTTTTTTACTAGCGGGAGGCAATGAGCAGTTCTTC; v_call: TRBV12-3/TRBV12-4; j_call: TRBJ2-1; cdr3_length: 15; clone_size: many; d_call: TRBD2